The subject of this entry is one T cell receptor beta chain. The table came from immunoSEQ multiplex PCR; TCRdb's copy has only in-frame clones and leaves some out. This table has approximately 240,000 clones, approximately 84% appearing once. Germline CDR1 SGHTA, CDR2 FQGNSA. The CDR3 consists of 16 residues. V trimming: 5 bases; J trimming: 8 bases; junction bases outside the gene matches: 15. The sample originates from a study of blood T cell repertoires in COVID-19. This receptor was obtained from a man aged 45-65 years with acute or convalescent COVID-19. Input material: peripheral blood. The chain carries TRBV7-2 and TRBJ1-2; TRBD1 aligns across 9 bases. The DNA for the CDR3 is TGTGCCAGCAGCCGTGAGCCGGGACAGGGTCATATGGGCTACACCTTC. Translation: CASSREPGQGHMGYTF.